This T cell receptor beta chain was observed in a study of blood T cell repertoires in COVID-19. Across the study: Sample material is recorded as cDNA or gDNA derived from T cells, B-cell-depleted T cells, or PBMCs.

The CDR3 consists of 14 residues. The junction had 7 bases not matched to a gene; V was cut back by 8 bases and J by 3 bases. CDR1 MNHEY and CDR2 SVGAGI come from the germline V gene. Sequenced by immunoSEQ multiplex PCR; TCRdb stores in-frame clones only, minus some. Here the sample spans fewer than 350,000 clones, 75% to 90% being singletons. Sequencing was done on a sample of peripheral blood. The rearrangement links TRBV6-5 to TRBJ1-2; 9 bases line up with TRBD1. The TCR was taken from a woman younger than 45 who had recovered from COVID-19. The CDR3 nucleotides are TGTGCCAGCCGCCCAGGGGACAGGGACTATGGCTACACCTTC. Encoded protein: CASRPGDRDYGYTF.